Reported below is one T cell receptor beta chain. The antigen is unknown. This sample was taken from a study of cytomegalovirus exposure and HLA in healthy donors. The wider study: One earlier analysis, a look at 200 million or so T cells, found roughly 110 million unique TCR beta sequences.

Regarding the study as a whole: Rare sequences made up most TCRs, while some public TCRs were found in many donors. Later analysis demonstrated an association between a missense DCLRE1C variant and TCR beta V- and J-gene trimming.

Use of 60 Vbeta and 13 Jbeta primers characterized the PCR. The repertoire was sequenced with immunoSEQ multiplex PCR; TCRdb's copy has only in-frame clones and lacks some. The table records approximately 130,000 clones, roughly 79% of them present only once. Sequenced material: PBMCs. This TCR was recovered from a male donor in good health and CMV-seronegative.

CDR3 in amino acids: CASSYSTRPNSPLHF. CDR3 DNA sequence: TGTGCCAGCAGTTACTCGACGAGGCCTAATTCACCCCTCCACTTT. The chain combines TRBV6-5 with TRBJ1-6; D gene unclear. CDR1 and CDR2 (germline): MNHEY, SVGAGI. The CDR3 consists of 15 residues. V was clipped by 0 bases and J by 6 bases, with 9 bases between them.